Listed below are T cell receptor beta chains from one sample, sequenced in a study of blood T cell repertoires in COVID-19. TCRdb keeps only in-frame clones here, not all; method: immunoSEQ multiplex PCR. The table has fewer than 70,000 clones, 84% seen once. Sequencing input: peripheral blood. The source of these receptors is a man in his fifties with active COVID-19. Each CDR3 is given with its conserved first and last residue. D genes are given only for firm matches. Some rows mark clone size as missing; the rest say once, few, many or name a class of expanded clone.

J gene: TRBJ1-2; D gene: TRBD1; clone size: .; V gene: TRBV2; CDR3 DNA: TGTGCCAACCGGGACAGATCTGGCTACACCTTC; CDR3 protein: CANRDRSGYTF
J gene: TRBJ2-3; D gene: .; clone size: .; V gene: TRBV11-2; CDR3 DNA: TGTGCCAGCAGCGAGAGCACAGATACGCAGTATTTT; CDR3 protein: CASSESTDTQYF
J gene: TRBJ1-2; D gene: TRBD1; clone size: few; V gene: TRBV5-4; CDR3 DNA: TGTGCCAGCAGTCTGACAGGGACCTATGGCTACACCTTC; CDR3 protein: CASSLTGTYGYTF
J gene: TRBJ1-1; D gene: TRBD1; clone size: .; V gene: TRBV7-6; CDR3 DNA: TGTGCCAGCACTAATGAGGACAGGGAAGATCCTGAAGCTTTCTTT; CDR3 protein: CASTNEDREDPEAFF
J gene: TRBJ1-1; D gene: .; clone size: .; V gene: TRBV27; CDR3 DNA: TGTGCCAGCCTTTCCGCGGGGGGGTTCAACACTGAAGCTTTCTTT; CDR3 protein: CASLSAGGFNTEAFF
J gene: TRBJ1-5; D gene: TRBD1; clone size: .; V gene: TRBV2; CDR3 DNA: TGTGCCAGCGCAACAAGGACAGGGGGCAATCAGCCCCAGCATTTT; CDR3 protein: CASATRTGGNQPQHF
J gene: TRBJ2-3; D gene: TRBD1; clone size: few; V gene: TRBV7-9; CDR3 DNA: TGTGCCAGCAGCTCAGCCAGGGGGAGCACAGATACGCAGTATTTT; CDR3 protein: CASSSARGSTDTQYF
J gene: TRBJ2-6; D gene: .; clone size: .; V gene: TRBV7-6; CDR3 DNA: TGTGCCAGCAGCTCGCCAGCGTCGGGGGCCAACGTCCTGACTTTC; CDR3 protein: CASSSPASGANVLTF
J gene: TRBJ1-2; D gene: TRBD1; clone size: once; V gene: TRBV3-1/TRBV3-2; CDR3 DNA: TGTGCCAGCAGCCAAGATGGGGACAGGCCTCGGTATGGCTACACCTTC; CDR3 protein: CASSQDGDRPRYGYTF
J gene: TRBJ1-3; D gene: TRBD1; clone size: .; V gene: TRBV3-1/TRBV3-2; CDR3 DNA: TGTGCCAGCAGCCTTGGGACAGGCGCTGGAAACACCATATATTTT; CDR3 protein: CASSLGTGAGNTIYF
J gene: TRBJ2-1; D gene: .; clone size: .; V gene: TRBV2; CDR3 DNA: TGTGCCAGCAGTCCGTACAATGAGCAGTTCTTC; CDR3 protein: CASSPYNEQFF
J gene: TRBJ2-3; D gene: .; clone size: .; V gene: TRBV10-3; CDR3 DNA: TGTGCCATCAGTGAGTCCCCCAGCCAGGCTAGCACAGATACGCAGTATTTT; CDR3 protein: CAISESPSQASTDTQYF
J gene: TRBJ1-2; D gene: .; clone size: .; V gene: TRBV19; CDR3 DNA: TGTGCCAGTAGTATTGCCGACAGTGTAAACTATGGCTACACCTTC; CDR3 protein: CASSIADSVNYGYTF
J gene: TRBJ1-6; D gene: .; clone size: .; V gene: TRBV4-3; CDR3 DNA: TGCGCCAGCAGCTACAAATCAGCGTCACCCCTCCACTTT; CDR3 protein: CASSYKSASPLHF
J gene: TRBJ2-3; D gene: .; clone size: .; V gene: TRBV30; CDR3 DNA: TGTGCCTGGAGTGCACAGGGTACAGATACGCAGTATTTT; CDR3 protein: CAWSAQGTDTQYF
J gene: TRBJ1-1; D gene: TRBD1; clone size: once; V gene: TRBV24-1; CDR3 DNA: TGTGCCACCAGTGATACCCGACAGGGGAACACTGAAGCTTTCTTT; CDR3 protein: CATSDTRQGNTEAFF
J gene: TRBJ2-6; D gene: TRBD1; clone size: .; V gene: TRBV19; CDR3 DNA: TGTGCCAGCCGAACAGGGGCCTCTGGGGCCAACGTCCTGACTTTC; CDR3 protein: CASRTGASGANVLTF
J gene: TRBJ2-7; D gene: TRBD1; clone size: .; V gene: TRBV12-3/TRBV12-4; CDR3 DNA: TGTGCCAGCAGTGGGGACAGGGGCTACGAGCAGTACTTC; CDR3 protein: CASSGDRGYEQYF
J gene: TRBJ1-2; D gene: .; clone size: .; V gene: TRBV19; CDR3 DNA: TGTGCCAGTACGCCGGGGGGGACTAACTATGGCTACACCTTC; CDR3 protein: CASTPGGTNYGYTF
J gene: TRBJ2-2; D gene: TRBD2; clone size: .; V gene: TRBV5-1; CDR3 DNA: TGCGCCAGCAGCCCCCGGGGGGGCGGGGACACCGGGGAGCTGTTTTTT; CDR3 protein: CASSPRGGGDTGELFF
J gene: TRBJ2-1; D gene: .; clone size: .; V gene: TRBV7-2; CDR3 DNA: TGTGCCAGCAGCTTAACGTCCGGGATCTCCTACAATGAGCAGTTCTTC; CDR3 protein: CASSLTSGISYNEQFF
J gene: TRBJ2-3; D gene: TRBD2; clone size: .; V gene: TRBV7-9; CDR3 DNA: TGTGCCAGCAGCCCGAGGGTAGCGGGAGGCTTGGATACGCAGTATTTT; CDR3 protein: CASSPRVAGGLDTQYF
J gene: TRBJ1-1; D gene: .; clone size: .; V gene: TRBV18; CDR3 DNA: TGTGCCAGCTCACTCAATGGGGGGGGGAGCACTGAAGCTTTCTTT; CDR3 protein: CASSLNGGGSTEAFF
J gene: TRBJ2-7; D gene: TRBD2; clone size: .; V gene: TRBV18; CDR3 DNA: TGTGCCAGCTCACCATTTACGACTAGCGGGAGCTACGAGCAGTACTTC; CDR3 protein: CASSPFTTSGSYEQYF
J gene: TRBJ2-2; D gene: .; clone size: once; V gene: TRBV5-1; CDR3 DNA: TGCGCCAGCAGCTTTTATCAGGGAACCGGGGAGCTGTTTTTT; CDR3 protein: CASSFYQGTGELFF
J gene: TRBJ1-3; D gene: .; clone size: .; V gene: TRBV18; CDR3 DNA: TGTGCCAGCTCACCGACAAGCCATGGAAACACCATATATTTT; CDR3 protein: CASSPTSHGNTIYF